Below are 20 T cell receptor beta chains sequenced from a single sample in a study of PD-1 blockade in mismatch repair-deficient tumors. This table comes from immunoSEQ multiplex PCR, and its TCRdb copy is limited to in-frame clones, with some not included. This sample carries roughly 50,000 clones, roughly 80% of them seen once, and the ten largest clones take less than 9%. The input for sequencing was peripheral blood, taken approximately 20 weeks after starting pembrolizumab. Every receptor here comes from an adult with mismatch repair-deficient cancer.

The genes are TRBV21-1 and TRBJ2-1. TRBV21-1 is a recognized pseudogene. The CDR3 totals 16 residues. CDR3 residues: CASSEPRAQTYNEQFF. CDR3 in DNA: TGTGCCAGCAGCGAGCCCCGGGCGCAAACCTACAATGAGCAGTTCTTC.

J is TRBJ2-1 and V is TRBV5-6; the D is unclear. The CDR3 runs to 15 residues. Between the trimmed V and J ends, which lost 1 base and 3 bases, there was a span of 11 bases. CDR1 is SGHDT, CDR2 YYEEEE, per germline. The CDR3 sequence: CASSLFRLFYNEQFF. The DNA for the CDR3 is TGTGCCAGCAGCTTGTTTCGTCTTTTCTACAATGAGCAGTTCTTC.

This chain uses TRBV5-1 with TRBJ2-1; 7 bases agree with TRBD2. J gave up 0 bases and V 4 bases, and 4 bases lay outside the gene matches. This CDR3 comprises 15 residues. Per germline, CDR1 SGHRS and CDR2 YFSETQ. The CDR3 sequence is CASSIGGSSYNEQFF. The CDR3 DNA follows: TGCGCCAGCAGCATCGGGGGGAGCTCCTACAATGAGCAGTTCTTC.

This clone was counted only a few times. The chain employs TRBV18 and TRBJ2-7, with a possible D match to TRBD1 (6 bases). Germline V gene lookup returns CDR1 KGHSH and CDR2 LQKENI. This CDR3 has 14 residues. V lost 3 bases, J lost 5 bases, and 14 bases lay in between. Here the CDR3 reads CASSPRGAGDEQYF. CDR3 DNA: TGTGCCAGCTCACCCAGGGGTGCCGGGGACGAGCAGTACTTC.

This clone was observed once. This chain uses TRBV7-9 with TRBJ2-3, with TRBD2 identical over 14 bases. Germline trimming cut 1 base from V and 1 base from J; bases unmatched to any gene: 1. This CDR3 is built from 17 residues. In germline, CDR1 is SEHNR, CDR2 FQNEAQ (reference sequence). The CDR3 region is CASSLGGLAGGTDTQYF. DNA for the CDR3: TGTGCCAGCAGCTTAGGGGGACTAGCGGGAGGCACAGATACGCAGTATTTT.

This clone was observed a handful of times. CDR3 sequence: CASSTFAGNQPQHF. The DNA for the CDR3 is TGTGCCAGCAGTACCTTTGCGGGGAATCAGCCCCAGCATTTT. The rearrangement joins TRBV2 to TRBJ1-5; D gene uncertain. The CDR3 runs to 14 residues. V lost 5 bases to trimming and J lost 4 bases, with 12 bases between them. CDR1 is SNHLY, CDR2 FYNNEI, per germline. The variable domain in full, with the rest retrieved from reference TRBV2 and TRBJ1-5, is EPEVTQTPSHQVTQMGQEVILRCVPISNHLYFYWYRQILGQKVEFLVSFYNNEISEKSEIFDDQFSVERPDGSNFTLKIRSTKLEDSAMYFCASSTFAGNQPQHFGDGTRLSIL.

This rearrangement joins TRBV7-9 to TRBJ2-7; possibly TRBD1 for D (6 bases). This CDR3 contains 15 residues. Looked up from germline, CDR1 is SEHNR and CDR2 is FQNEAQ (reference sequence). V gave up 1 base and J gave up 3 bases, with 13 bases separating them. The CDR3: CASSLETGLIYEQYF. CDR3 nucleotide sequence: TGTGCCAGCAGCTTAGAAACAGGGCTTATCTACGAGCAGTACTTC.

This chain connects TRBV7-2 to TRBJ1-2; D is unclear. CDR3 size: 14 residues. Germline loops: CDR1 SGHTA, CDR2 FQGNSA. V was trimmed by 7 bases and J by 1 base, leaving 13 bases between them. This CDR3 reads CASNTAQNNYGYTF. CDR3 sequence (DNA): TGTGCCAGCAATACGGCGCAAAATAACTATGGCTACACCTTC.

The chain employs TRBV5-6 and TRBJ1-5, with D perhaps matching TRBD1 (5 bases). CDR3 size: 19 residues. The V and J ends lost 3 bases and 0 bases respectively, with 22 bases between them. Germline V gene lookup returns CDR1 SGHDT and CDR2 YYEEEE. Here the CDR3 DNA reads TGTGCCAGCAGCTCTACTTGGGGGGAGCCAGAGGGTAGCAATCAGCCCCAGCATTTT. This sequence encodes CASSSTWGEPEGSNQPQHF.

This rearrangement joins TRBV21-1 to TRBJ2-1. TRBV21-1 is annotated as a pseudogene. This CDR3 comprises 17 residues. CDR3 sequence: CASSKVVATPPYNEQFF. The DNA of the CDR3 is TGTGCCAGCAGCAAGGTCGTTGCCACCCCCCCCTACAATGAGCAGTTCTTC.

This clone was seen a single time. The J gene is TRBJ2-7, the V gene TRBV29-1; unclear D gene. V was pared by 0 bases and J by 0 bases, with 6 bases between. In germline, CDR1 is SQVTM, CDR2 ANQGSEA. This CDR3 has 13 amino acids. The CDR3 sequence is CSVEESSSYEQYF. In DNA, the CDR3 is TGCAGCGTTGAAGAATCGAGCTCCTACGAGCAGTACTTC.

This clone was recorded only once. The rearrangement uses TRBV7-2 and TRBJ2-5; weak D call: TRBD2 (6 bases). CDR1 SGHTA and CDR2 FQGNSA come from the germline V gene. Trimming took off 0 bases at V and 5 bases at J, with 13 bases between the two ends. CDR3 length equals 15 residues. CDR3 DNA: TGTGCCAGCAGCTTAGCTAGCGGAGGGAGGGAGACCCAGTACTTC. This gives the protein CASSLASGGRETQYF. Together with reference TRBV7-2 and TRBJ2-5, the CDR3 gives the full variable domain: GAGVSQSPSNKVTEKGKDVELRCDPISGHTALYWYRQSLGQGLEFLIYFQGNSAPDKSGLPSDRFSAERTGGSVSTLTIQRTQQEDSAVYLCASSLASGGRETQYFGPGTRLLVL.

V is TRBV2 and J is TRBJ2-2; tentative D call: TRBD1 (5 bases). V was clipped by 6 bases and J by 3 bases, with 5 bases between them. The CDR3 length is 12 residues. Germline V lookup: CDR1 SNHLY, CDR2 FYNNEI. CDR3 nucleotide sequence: TGTGCCAGCAGGACAGACACCGGGGAGCTGTTTTTT. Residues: CASRTDTGELFF.

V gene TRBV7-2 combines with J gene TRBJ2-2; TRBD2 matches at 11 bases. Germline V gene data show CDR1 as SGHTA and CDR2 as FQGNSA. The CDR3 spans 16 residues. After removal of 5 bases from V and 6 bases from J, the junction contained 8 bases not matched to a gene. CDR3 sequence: CASSTQLAGVPGELFF. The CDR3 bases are TGTGCCAGCAGCACCCAACTAGCGGGAGTTCCCGGGGAGCTGTTTTTT.

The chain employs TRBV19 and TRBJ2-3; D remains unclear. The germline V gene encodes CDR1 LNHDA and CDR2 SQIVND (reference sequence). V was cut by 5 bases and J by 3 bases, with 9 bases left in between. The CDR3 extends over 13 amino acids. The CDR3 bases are TGTGCCAGTAGTCCGGCGTTGACAGATACGCAGTATTTT. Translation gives CASSPALTDTQYF.

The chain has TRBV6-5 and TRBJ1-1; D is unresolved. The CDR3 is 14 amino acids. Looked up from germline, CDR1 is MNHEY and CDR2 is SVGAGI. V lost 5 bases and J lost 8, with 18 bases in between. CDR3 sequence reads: CASSKTLSSPEAFF. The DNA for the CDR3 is TGTGCCAGCAGTAAGACGCTTTCTTCCCCCGAAGCTTTCTTT.

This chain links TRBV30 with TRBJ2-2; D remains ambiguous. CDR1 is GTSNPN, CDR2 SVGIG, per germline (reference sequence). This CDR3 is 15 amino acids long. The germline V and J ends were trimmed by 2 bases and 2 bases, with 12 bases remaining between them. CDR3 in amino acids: CAWSLPRPNTGELFF. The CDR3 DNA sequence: TGTGCCTGGAGTCTCCCGCGGCCCAACACCGGGGAGCTGTTTTTT.

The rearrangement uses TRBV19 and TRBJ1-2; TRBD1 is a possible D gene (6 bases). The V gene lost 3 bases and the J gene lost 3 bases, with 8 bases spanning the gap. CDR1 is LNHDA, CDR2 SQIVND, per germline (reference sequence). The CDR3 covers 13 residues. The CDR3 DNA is TGTGCCAGTAGTATGGACAGTTACTATGGCTACACCTTC. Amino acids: CASSMDSYYGYTF.

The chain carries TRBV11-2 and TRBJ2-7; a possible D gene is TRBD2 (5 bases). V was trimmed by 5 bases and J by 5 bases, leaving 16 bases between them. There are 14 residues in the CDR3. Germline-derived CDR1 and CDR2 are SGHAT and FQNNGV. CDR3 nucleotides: TGTGCCAGCAGCCCTCTCCGGGGTTGGGACGAGCAGTACTTC. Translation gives CASSPLRGWDEQYF.

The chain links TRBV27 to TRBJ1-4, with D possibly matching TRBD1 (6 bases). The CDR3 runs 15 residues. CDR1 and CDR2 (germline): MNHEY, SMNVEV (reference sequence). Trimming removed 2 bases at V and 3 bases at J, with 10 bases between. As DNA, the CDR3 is TGTGCCAGCAGTTTAGGGGGGCAGGCTAATGAAAAACTGTTTTTT. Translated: CASSLGGQANEKLFF.